Below, 12 T cell receptor beta chains from the same sample are listed, as sequenced in a study of blood T cell repertoires in COVID-19 (dated by TCRdb to the early 2020s). Receptor amplification or capture employed the immunoSEQ multiplex PCR assay. The table was pulled from immuneACCESS by TCRdb, which kept in-frame rearrangements only. Such tables lose some clones; where checked, under half of the loss comes from unresolved V genes, and the rest has no known cause. Present in this sample are hundreds of thousands of clones, about 90% of which were seen just once. Around 15% of the sample comes from the top ten. The sample consisted of PBMCs or T cells enriched from blood (not recorded which). The receptor set was obtained from a man between 25 and 39 years old who had been exposed to COVID-19.

In DNA form, the CDR3 reads TGTGCCAGCAGCCGTCGGGGAGATAACGAGCAGTACTTC. Amino acid sequence: CASSRRGDNEQYF. The rearrangement links TRBV3-1 (or the pseudogene TRBV3-2) to TRBJ2-7; D is possibly TRBD2 (5 bases). The CDR3 is 13 residues long. V was trimmed by 4 bases and J by 5 bases, leaving 12 bases between them. CDR1 and CDR2 from the germline V gene are LGHDT and YNNKEL (reference sequence).

The V call is TRBV12-3 or TRBV12-4, the J call TRBJ1-5, with D possibly matching TRBD1 (6 bases). V was clipped by 8 bases and J by 1 base, with 9 bases between them. The CDR3 is 13 residues long. The CDR3 DNA reads TGTGCCAGCCAGGGGTTCAGCAATCAGCCCCAGCATTTT. It translates to CASQGFSNQPQHF.

The chain links TRBV28 to TRBJ1-5; D is uncertain. The ends were cut back, 6 bases at V and 2 bases at J, with 11 bases in the middle. The CDR3 sequence is 14 residues long. Germline V CDR1 and CDR2: MDHEN, SYDVKM. CDR3 residues: CASSSLGGNQPQHF. The CDR3 nucleotides are TGTGCCAGCAGCTCTCTCGGTGGCAATCAGCCCCAGCATTTT.

The chain is built from TRBV5-1 and TRBJ1-1; 7 nucleotides match TRBD1. The CDR3 has 15 residues. Germline V gene sequence: CDR1 SGHRS, CDR2 YFSETQ. Germline trimming cut 4 bases from V and 0 bases from J; bases unmatched to any gene: 6. The CDR3 coding sequence is TGCGCCAGCAGCCACCGACAGGGTCTGAACACTGAAGCTTTCTTT. Protein product: CASSHRQGLNTEAFF.

This clone came up once. This chain links TRBV7-2 with TRBJ2-4; 8 bases match TRBD1. The CDR3 is 14 residues long. V shed 5 bases and J 2 bases; nucleotides not matched to a gene: 2. From germline, CDR1 is SGHTA and CDR2 FQGNSA. DNA for the CDR3: TGTGCCAGCAGCCCAGGGGGCTCCAAAAACATTCAGTACTTC. Encoded protein: CASSPGGSKNIQYF.

The chain uses TRBV3-1 (or the pseudogene TRBV3-2) and TRBJ2-1, with D hard to call. Looked up from germline, CDR1 is LGHDT and CDR2 is YNNKEL (reference sequence). V lost 2 bases and J lost 9, with 14 bases in between. The length of the CDR3 is 14 residues. In nucleotides, the CDR3 is TGTGCCAGCAGCCAAATTCGTCTAGTAGGTGAGCAGTTCTTC. Protein product: CASSQIRLVGEQFF.

The chain carries TRBV11-2 and TRBJ1-6, with D uncertain. CDR3 size: 13 residues. Germline loops: CDR1 SGHAT, CDR2 FQNNGV. Trimming took off 5 bases at V and 9 bases at J, with 11 bases between the two ends. The CDR3 DNA reads as TGTGCCAGCAGCCCATACTCGAGTTCACCCCTCCACTTT. This encodes CASSPYSSSPLHF.

The chain links TRBV5-5 to TRBJ2-5; D unclear. The V end was cut by 3 bases, the J end by 1 base, with 19 bases between. CDR3 length equals 17 residues. The germline V gene has CDR1 SGHKS and CDR2 YYEKEE (reference sequence). This chain's CDR3 is CASSSLPSQNRQETQYF. As DNA, the CDR3 is TGTGCCAGCAGCTCCCTCCCCTCACAGAACCGCCAAGAGACCCAGTACTTC.

The J gene is TRBJ1-2, the V gene TRBV10-3, with 7 bases fitting TRBD1. From germline, CDR1 is ENHRY and CDR2 SYGVKD. The CDR3 has 13 residues. Unmatched junction bases numbered 9, after V lost 6 bases and J lost 8 bases. CDR3 protein: CAISAGQGVGYTF. The DNA of the CDR3 is TGTGCCATCAGCGCCGGGCAGGGGGTCGGCTACACCTTC.

The J gene is TRBJ2-2, the V gene TRBV30; D is unclear. Germline CDR1 reads GTSNPN; CDR2 reads SVGIG (reference sequence). Trimming left V 4 bases short and J 7 bases short, with 7 bases between. The CDR3 covers 11 residues. DNA for the CDR3: TGTGCCTGGACGGAGATCGGGGAGCTGTTTTTT. Encoded protein: CAWTEIGELFF.

The V gene is TRBV5-1, the J gene TRBJ2-3; 9 bases align to TRBD1. Germline CDR1 is SGHRS and CDR2 is YFSETQ. The CDR3 runs 15 residues. V was clipped by 4 bases and J by 0 bases; unmatched bases: 3. The CDR3 DNA reads TGCGCCAGCAGCGACAGGGGGTCTAGCACAGATACGCAGTATTTT. Translated: CASSDRGSSTDTQYF. Full variable domain (missing parts from reference TRBV5-1 and TRBJ2-3): KAGVTQTPRYLIKTRGQQVTLSCSPISGHRSVSWYQQTPGQGLQFLFEYFSETQRNKGNFPGRFSGRQFSNSRSEMNVSTLELGDSALYLCASSDRGSSTDTQYFGPGTRLTVL.

The chain joins TRBV11-3 to TRBJ2-1; 9 bases align to TRBD2. J was trimmed by 9 bases and V by 4 bases; bases with no gene match: 1. The CDR3 length is 12 residues. CDR1 and CDR2 (germline): SGHNT, YENEEA. The chain's CDR3 is CASSSSGVEQFF. In nucleotides, the CDR3 is TGTGCCAGCAGCTCTAGCGGGGTTGAGCAGTTCTTC.